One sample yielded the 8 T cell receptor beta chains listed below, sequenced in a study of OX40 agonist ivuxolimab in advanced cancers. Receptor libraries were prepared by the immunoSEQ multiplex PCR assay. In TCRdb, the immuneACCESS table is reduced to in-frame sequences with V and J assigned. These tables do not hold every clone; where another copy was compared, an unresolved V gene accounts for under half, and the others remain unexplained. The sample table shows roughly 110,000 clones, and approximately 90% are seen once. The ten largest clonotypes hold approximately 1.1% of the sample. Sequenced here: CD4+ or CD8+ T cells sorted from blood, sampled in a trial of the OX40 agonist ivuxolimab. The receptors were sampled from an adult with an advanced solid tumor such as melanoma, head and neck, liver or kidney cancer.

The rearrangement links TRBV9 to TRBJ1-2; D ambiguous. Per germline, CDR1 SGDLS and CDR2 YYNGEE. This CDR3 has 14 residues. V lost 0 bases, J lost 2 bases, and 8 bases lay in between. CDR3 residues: CASSVEPENYGYTF. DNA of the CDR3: TGTGCCAGCAGCGTAGAACCAGAAAACTATGGCTACACCTTC. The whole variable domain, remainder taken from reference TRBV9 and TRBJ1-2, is DSGVTQTPKHLITATGQRVTLRCSPRSGDLSVYWYQQSLDQGLQFLIQYYNGEERAKGNILERFSAQQFPDLHSELNLSSLELGDSALYFCASSVEPENYGYTFGSGTRLTVV.

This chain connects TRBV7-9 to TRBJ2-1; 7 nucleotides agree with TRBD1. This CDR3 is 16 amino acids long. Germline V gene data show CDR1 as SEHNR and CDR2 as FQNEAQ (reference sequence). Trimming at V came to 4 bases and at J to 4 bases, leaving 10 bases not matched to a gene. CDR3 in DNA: TGTGCCAGCAGCTCCAGTCCGGGACAGTATTACAATGAGCAGTTCTTC. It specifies CASSSSPGQYYNEQFF.

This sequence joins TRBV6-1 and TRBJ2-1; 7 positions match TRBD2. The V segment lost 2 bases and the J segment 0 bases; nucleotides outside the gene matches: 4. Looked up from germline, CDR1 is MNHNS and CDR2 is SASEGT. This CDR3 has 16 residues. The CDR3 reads CASSETGGSSYNEQFF. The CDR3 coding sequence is TGTGCCAGCAGTGAAACAGGCGGGAGCTCCTACAATGAGCAGTTCTTC.

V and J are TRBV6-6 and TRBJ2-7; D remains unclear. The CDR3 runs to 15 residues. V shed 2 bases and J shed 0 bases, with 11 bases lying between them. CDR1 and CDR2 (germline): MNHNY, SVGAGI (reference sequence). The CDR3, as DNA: TGTGCCAGCAGTTACGGAGACTCGAGCTCCTACGAGCAGTACTTC. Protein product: CASSYGDSSSYEQYF.

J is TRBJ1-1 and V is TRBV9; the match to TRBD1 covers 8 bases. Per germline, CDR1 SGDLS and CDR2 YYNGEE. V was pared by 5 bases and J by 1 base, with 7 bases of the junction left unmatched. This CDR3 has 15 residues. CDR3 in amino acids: CASSATGQGNTEAFF. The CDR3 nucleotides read TGTGCCAGCAGTGCAACCGGACAGGGGAACACTGAAGCTTTCTTT.

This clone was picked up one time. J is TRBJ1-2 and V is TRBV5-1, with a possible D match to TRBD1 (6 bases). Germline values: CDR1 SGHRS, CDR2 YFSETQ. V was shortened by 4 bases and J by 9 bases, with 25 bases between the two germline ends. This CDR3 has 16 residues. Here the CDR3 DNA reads TGCGCCAGCAGCCTTGGGGTGGGGGGCACGGCGAGGAGCTACACCTTC. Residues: CASSLGVGGTARSYTF.

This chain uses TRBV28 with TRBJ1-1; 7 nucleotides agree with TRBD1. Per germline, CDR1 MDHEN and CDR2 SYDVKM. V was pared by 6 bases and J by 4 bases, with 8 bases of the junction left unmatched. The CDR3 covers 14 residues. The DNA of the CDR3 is TGTGCCAGCAGGGACAGGCCGGAGAGCACTGAAGCTTTCTTT. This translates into CASRDRPESTEAFF.

DNA of the CDR3: TGTGCCAGCTCCCGGGACGTCGACTATGGCTACACCTTC. It codes for CASSRDVDYGYTF. The V and J genes are TRBV18 and TRBJ1-2; possibly TRBD1 for D (5 bases). Deletions cut 6 bases from V and 3 bases from J, with 11 bases between. This CDR3 has 13 residues. CDR1 and CDR2 from the germline V gene are KGHSH and LQKENI.